These T cell receptor beta chains were read from a single sample in a study of somatic mutations in cytotoxic T cells in rheumatoid arthritis. This table comes from immunoSEQ multiplex PCR, and its TCRdb copy is limited to in-frame clones, with some not included. The data hold some 14,000 clones, with over 80% observed a single time. The material sequenced was CD8+ T cells sorted from blood. These receptors originate from an adult with rheumatoid arthritis. CDR3s leave out the opening cysteine and the closing phenylalanine or tryptophan. Fields, in order: J gene, clone size, D gene, V gene, CDR3 protein. D genes are given only for firm matches. Clone sizes are given selectively: once, few, many, or a class where the clone is expanded.

TRBJ1-1 | - | - | TRBV5-5 | ASSLTLREAF
TRBJ2-3 | - | TRBD2 | TRBV27 | ASRTLAGGSSDTQY
TRBJ2-1 | - | - | TRBV6-5 | ASSYSLVGEANEQF
TRBJ2-7 | once | TRBD1 | TRBV27 | ASRHRDSPSYEQY
TRBJ1-1 | - | - | TRBV7-9 | ASSPRGGAF
TRBJ2-1 | - | TRBD1 | TRBV7-9 | ASSLTTGEDNEQF
TRBJ2-7 | - | TRBD2 | TRBV28 | ASSRLAELTYEQY
TRBJ1-5 | - | - | TRBV4-1 | ASSSLEDSLTNQPQH
TRBJ1-2 | few | - | TRBV5-4 | ASSLESYGYT
TRBJ2-5 | - | TRBD1 | TRBV29-1 | SVEGQGALSGQETQY
TRBJ1-5 | - | TRBD1 | TRBV7-8 | ASSTGQGNQPQH
TRBJ1-6 | - | - | TRBV28 | ASSLNRNSPLH
TRBJ2-1 | once | TRBD2 | TRBV6-5 | ASSYATSEVNEQF
TRBJ2-5 | - | TRBD1 | TRBV29-1 | SVEVTGERD
TRBJ2-3 | - | TRBD2 | TRBV6-5 | ASSYYPSGFTDTQY
TRBJ1-2 | - | - | TRBV9 | ASSDDSYGYT
TRBJ2-2 | - | - | TRBV27 | ASSLFGGANTGELF
TRBJ2-6 | once | - | TRBV13 | ASSLNEANVLT
TRBJ2-1 | - | - | TRBV5-1 | ASSPGPGEQF
TRBJ2-5 | - | - | TRBV18 | ASSPTAWDPETQY
TRBJ2-7 | - | - | TRBV19 | ASSIQGGEQY
TRBJ2-3 | - | TRBD1 | TRBV6-5 | ASGLAGGSTDTQY
TRBJ2-4 | - | TRBD1 | TRBV27 | ASSRLGQIAKNIQY
TRBJ2-1 | - | TRBD2 | TRBV9 | ASSVDGSGPDRKF
TRBJ2-7 | - | TRBD1 | TRBV6-6 | ASTNLHRGISYEQY
TRBJ2-1 | - | TRBD2 | TRBV5-1 | ASSSSGGAYNEQF
TRBJ2-3 | - | TRBD1 | TRBV4-1 | ASSQTQDRVGTDTQY
TRBJ1-2 | medium-sized | TRBD1 | TRBV27 | ASSLSRQGQYYGYT
TRBJ2-3 | - | - | TRBV13 | ASSPHEGTDIGSTDTQY
TRBJ2-7 | - | TRBD2 | TRBV4-3 | ASSHRTSGGNRPYEQY
TRBJ2-1 | - | - | TRBV21-1 | ASSIRLAAYNEQF
TRBJ1-4 | - | - | TRBV30 | AWSTRQTTEGEKLF
TRBJ1-2 | few | - | TRBV7-2 | ASSEQLLYT
TRBJ1-5 | - | - | TRBV7-8 | ASSLQGNQPQH
TRBJ1-3 | - | - | TRBV29-1 | SGWGGSGNTIY
TRBJ2-1 | - | - | TRBV29-1 | SVGFWDEQF
TRBJ2-1 | - | TRBD2 | TRBV28 | ASSYSGRTANNEQF
TRBJ2-3 | - | - | TRBV7-9 | ASSLIGGKNTDTQY
TRBJ2-7 | few | - | TRBV7-9 | ASSGALRPRAVYYEQY
TRBJ2-2 | - | - | TRBV14 | ASTPSLNTGELF
TRBJ2-3 | - | - | TRBV4-2 | ASSLGPPDTQY
TRBJ2-2 | - | TRBD2 | TRBV11-2 | ASSPTSGNTGELF
TRBJ2-7 | - | - | TRBV7-2 | ASSLTQEGRYEQY
TRBJ1-2 | - | - | TRBV19 | ASSIQGGALGYT
TRBJ2-7 | - | - | TRBV10-2 | ASSDRSYEQY
TRBJ2-7 | - | - | TRBV7-2 | ASSFAGFEQY
TRBJ2-7 | - | - | TRBV27 | ASSDPLVSYEQY
TRBJ1-2 | - | - | TRBV29-1 | SVDYGGGYT
TRBJ2-1 | - | TRBD2 | TRBV30 | AWSVASGEYNEQF
TRBJ1-2 | medium-sized | - | TRBV28 | ASSLDGSYGYT
TRBJ2-7 | - | - | TRBV7-3 | ASSLKSRYREQY
TRBJ2-1 | medium-sized | - | TRBV4-1 | ASSQPLTPILNEQF
TRBJ1-2 | - | TRBD1 | TRBV2 | ASSPKPDRAYGYT
TRBJ2-7 | - | - | TRBV5-1 | ASSLESLPEQY
TRBJ1-1 | - | - | TRBV6-5 | ASSRPGHLNSEAF
TRBJ2-2 | - | - | TRBV29-1 | SVEDGTANTGELF
TRBJ1-2 | - | - | TRBV6-5 | ASSPDGFYGYT